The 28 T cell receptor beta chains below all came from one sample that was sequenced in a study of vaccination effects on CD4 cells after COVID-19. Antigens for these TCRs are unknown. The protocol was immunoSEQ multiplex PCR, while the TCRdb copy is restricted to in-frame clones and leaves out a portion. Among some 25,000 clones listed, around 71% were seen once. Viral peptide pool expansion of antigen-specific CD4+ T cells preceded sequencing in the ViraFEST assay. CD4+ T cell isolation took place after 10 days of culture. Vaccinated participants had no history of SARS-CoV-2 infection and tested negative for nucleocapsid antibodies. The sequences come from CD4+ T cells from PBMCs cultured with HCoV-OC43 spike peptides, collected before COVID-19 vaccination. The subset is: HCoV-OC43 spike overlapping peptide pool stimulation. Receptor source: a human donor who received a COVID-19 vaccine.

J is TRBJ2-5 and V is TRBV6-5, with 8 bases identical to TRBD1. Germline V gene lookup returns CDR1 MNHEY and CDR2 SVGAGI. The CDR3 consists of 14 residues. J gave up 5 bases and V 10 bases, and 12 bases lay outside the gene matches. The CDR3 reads CAIDRGNGFETQYF. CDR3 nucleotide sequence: TGTGCCATCGACAGGGGTAACGGCTTCGAGACCCAGTACTTC.

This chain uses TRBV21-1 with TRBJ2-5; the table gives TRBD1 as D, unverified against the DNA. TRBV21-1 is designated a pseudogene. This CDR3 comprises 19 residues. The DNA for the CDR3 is TGTGCCAGCAGCACCCGTAAGGGGAGGCAGGGGGGTTTACAAGAGACCCAGTACTTC. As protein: CASSTRKGRQGGLQETQYF.

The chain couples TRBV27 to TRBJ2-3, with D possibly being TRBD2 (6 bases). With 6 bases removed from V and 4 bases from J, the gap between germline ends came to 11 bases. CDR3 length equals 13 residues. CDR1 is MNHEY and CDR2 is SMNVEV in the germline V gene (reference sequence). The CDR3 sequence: CASSWRAADTQYF. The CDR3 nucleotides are TGTGCCAGCAGCTGGAGGGCGGCAGATACGCAGTATTTT.

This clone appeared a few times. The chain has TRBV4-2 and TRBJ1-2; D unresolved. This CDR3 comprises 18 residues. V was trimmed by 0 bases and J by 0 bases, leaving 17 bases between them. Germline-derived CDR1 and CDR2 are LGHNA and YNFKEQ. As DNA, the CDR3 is TGTGCCAGCAGCCAAGATCTAGCCCCGGACGAAGCTAACTATGGCTACACCTTC. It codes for CASSQDLAPDEANYGYTF.

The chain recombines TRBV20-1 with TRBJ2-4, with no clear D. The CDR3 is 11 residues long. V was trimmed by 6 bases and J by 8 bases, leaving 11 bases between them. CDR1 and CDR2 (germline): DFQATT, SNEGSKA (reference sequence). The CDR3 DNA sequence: TGCAGTGCCCATGCCTGGGACATTCAGTACTTC. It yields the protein CSAHAWDIQYF.

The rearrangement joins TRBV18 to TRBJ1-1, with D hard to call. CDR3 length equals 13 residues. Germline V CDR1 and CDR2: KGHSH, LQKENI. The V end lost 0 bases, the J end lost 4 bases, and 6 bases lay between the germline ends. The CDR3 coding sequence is TGTGCCAGCTCACCACCTAGCAGCACTGAAGCTTTCTTT. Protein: CASSPPSSTEAFF.

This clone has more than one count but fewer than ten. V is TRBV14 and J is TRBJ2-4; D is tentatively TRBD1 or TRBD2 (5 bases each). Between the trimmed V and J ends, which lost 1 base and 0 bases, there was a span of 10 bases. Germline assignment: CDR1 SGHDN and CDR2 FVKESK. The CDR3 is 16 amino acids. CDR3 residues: CASSQAMGRAKNIQYF. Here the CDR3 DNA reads TGTGCCAGCAGCCAAGCCATGGGACGAGCCAAAAACATTCAGTACTTC.

The DNA of the CDR3 is TGTGCCAGCAGCCAAGAGACAGGGGGAACTGAAGCTTTCTTT. As protein: CASSQETGGTEAFF. The chain combines TRBV3-1 (or the pseudogene TRBV3-2) with TRBJ1-1; 9 bases align to TRBD1. V was clipped by 0 bases and J by 5 bases; unmatched bases: 1. The CDR3 runs 14 residues. The V gene's germline CDR1 is LGHDT and CDR2 YNNKEL (reference sequence).

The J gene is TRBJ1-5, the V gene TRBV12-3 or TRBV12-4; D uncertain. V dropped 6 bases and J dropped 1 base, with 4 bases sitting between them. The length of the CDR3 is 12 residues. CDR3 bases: TGTGCCAGCAGCCGGAGCAATCAGCCCCAGCATTTT. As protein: CASSRSNQPQHF.

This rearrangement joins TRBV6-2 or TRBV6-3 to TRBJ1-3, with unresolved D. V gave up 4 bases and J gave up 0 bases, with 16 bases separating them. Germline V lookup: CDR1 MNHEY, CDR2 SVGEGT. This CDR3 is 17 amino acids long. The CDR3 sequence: CASSSQRARDSGNTIYF. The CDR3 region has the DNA TGTGCCAGCAGTTCCCAGAGGGCCCGAGACTCTGGAAACACCATATATTTT.

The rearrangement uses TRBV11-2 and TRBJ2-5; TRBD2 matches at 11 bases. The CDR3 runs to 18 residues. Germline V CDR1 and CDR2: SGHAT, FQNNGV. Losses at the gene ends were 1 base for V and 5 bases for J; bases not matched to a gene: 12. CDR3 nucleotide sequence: TGTGCCAGCAGCTTAGTGGGTTTAGCGGGAGGGCCATTGGAGACCCAGTACTTC. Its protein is CASSLVGLAGGPLETQYF. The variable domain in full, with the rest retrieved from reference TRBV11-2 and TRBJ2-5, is EAGVAQSPRYKIIEKRQSVAFWCNPISGHATLYWYQQILGQGPKLLIQFQNNGVVDDSQLPKDRFSAERLKGVDSTLKIQPAKLEDSAVYLCASSLVGLAGGPLETQYFGPGTRLLVL.

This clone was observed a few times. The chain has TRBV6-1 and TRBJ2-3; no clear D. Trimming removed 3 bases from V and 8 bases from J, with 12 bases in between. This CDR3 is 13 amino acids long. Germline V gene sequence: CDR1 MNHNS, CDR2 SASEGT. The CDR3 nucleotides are TGTGCCAGCAGTGAGACTTACCGGAGTACGCAGTATTTT. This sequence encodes CASSETYRSTQYF.

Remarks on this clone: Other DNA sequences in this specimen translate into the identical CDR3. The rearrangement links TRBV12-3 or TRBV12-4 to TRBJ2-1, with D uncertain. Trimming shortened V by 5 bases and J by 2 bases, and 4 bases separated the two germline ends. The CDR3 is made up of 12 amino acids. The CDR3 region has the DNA TGTGCCAGCAGTCCCACCTACAATGAGCAGTTCTTC. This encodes CASSPTYNEQFF.

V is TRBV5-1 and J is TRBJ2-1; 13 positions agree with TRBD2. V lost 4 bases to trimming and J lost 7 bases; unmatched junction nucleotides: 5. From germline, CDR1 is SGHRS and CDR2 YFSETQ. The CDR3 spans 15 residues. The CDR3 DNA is TGCGCCAGCAGCCCAGGGACTAGCGGGATAAATGAGCAGTTCTTC. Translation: CASSPGTSGINEQFF. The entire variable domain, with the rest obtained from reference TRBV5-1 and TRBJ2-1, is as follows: KAGVTQTPRYLIKTRGQQVTLSCSPISGHRSVSWYQQTPGQGLQFLFEYFSETQRNKGNFPGRFSGRQFSNSRSEMNVSTLELGDSALYLCASSPGTSGINEQFFGPGTRLTVL.

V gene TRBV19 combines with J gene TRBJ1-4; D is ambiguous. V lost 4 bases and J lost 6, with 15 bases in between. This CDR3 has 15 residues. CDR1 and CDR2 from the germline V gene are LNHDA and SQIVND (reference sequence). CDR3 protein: CASSKKQRVDEKLFF. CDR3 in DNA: TGTGCCAGTAGTAAGAAACAGCGGGTGGATGAAAAACTGTTTTTT.

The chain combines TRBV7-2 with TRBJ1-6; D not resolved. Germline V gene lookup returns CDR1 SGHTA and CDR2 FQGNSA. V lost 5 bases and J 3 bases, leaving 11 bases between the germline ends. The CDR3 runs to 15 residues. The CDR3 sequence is CASSPQAGYNSPLHF. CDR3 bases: TGTGCCAGCAGCCCGCAGGCCGGCTATAATTCACCCCTCCACTTT. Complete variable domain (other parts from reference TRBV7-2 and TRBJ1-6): GAGVSQSPSNKVTEKGKDVELRCDPISGHTALYWYRQSLGQGLEFLIYFQGNSAPDKSGLPSDRFSAERTGGSVSTLTIQRTQQEDSAVYLCASSPQAGYNSPLHFGNGTRLTVT.

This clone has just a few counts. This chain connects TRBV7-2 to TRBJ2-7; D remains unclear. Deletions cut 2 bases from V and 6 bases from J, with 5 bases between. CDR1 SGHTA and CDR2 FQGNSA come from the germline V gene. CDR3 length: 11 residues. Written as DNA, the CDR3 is TGTGCCAGCAGCTTAATTCTCGAGCAGTACTTC. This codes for CASSLILEQYF. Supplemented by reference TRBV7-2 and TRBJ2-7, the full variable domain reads GAGVSQSPSNKVTEKGKDVELRCDPISGHTALYWYRQSLGQGLEFLIYFQGNSAPDKSGLPSDRFSAERTGGSVSTLTIQRTQQEDSAVYLCASSLILEQYFGPGTRLTVT.

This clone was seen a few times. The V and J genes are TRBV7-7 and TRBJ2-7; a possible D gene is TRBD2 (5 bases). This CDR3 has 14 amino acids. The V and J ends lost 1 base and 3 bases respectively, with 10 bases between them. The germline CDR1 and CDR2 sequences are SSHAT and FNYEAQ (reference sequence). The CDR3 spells CASSLGEKHYEQYF. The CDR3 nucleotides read TGTGCCAGCAGCTTAGGGGAGAAACACTACGAGCAGTACTTC.

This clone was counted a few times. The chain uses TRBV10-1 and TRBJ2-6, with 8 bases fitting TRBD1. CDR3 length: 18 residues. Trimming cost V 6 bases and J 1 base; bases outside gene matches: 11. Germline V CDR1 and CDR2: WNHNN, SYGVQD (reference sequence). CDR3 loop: CASRRQGTPRSGANVLTF. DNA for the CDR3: TGCGCCAGCAGACGACAGGGGACTCCCAGGTCTGGGGCCAACGTCCTGACTTTC.

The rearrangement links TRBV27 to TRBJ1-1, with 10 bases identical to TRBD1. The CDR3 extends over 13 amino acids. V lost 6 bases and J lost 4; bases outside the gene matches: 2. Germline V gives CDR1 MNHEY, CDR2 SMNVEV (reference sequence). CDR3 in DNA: TGTGCCAGCAGGGGGACAGGGGTCACTGAAGCTTTCTTT. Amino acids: CASRGTGVTEAFF.

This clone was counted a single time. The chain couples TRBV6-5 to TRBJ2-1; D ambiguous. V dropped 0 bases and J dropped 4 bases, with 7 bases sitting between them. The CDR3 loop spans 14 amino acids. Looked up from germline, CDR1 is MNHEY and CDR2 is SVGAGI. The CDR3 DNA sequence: TGTGCCAGCAGTTACTCCCGCGTATACAATGAGCAGTTCTTC. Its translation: CASSYSRVYNEQFF.

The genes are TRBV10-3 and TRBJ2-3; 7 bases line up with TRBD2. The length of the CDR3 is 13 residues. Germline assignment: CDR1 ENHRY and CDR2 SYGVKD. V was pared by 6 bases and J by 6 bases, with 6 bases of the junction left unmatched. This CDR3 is CAIRERDSDTQYF. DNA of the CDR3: TGTGCCATCAGGGAGCGGGATTCGGATACGCAGTATTTT.

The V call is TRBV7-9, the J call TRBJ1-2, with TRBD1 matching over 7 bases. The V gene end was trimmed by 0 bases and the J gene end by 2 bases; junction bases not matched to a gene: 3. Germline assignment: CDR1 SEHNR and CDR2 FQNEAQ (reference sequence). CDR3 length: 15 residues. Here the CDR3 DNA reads TGTGCCAGCAGCTTAGCTCAGGGGGACAACTATGGCTACACCTTC. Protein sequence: CASSLAQGDNYGYTF.

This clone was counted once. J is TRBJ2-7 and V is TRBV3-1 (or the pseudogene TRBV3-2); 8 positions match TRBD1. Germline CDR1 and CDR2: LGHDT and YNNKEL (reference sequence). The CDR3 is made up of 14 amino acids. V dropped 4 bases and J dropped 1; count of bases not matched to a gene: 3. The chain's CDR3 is CASSRTGSSYEQYF. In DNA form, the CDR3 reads TGTGCCAGCAGCCGGACAGGGTCATCCTACGAGCAGTACTTC.

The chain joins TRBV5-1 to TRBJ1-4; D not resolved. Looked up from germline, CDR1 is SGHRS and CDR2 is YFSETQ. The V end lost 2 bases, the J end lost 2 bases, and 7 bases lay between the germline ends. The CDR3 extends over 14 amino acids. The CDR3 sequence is CASSLGRTNEKLFF. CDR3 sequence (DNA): TGCGCCAGCAGCTTAGGGCGGACTAATGAAAAACTGTTTTTT.

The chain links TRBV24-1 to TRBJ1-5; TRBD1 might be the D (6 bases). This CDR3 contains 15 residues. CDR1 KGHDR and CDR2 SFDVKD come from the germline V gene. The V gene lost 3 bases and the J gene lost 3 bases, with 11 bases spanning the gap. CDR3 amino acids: CATSDATGYNQPQHF. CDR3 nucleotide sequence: TGTGCCACCAGTGATGCTACAGGGTACAATCAGCCCCAGCATTTT.

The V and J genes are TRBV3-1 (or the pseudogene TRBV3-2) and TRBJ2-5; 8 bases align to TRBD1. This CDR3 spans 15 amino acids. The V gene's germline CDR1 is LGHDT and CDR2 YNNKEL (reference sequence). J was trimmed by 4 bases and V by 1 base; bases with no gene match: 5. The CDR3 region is CASSQGQGLGETQYF. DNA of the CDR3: TGTGCCAGCAGCCAAGGACAGGGGCTGGGAGAGACCCAGTACTTC.

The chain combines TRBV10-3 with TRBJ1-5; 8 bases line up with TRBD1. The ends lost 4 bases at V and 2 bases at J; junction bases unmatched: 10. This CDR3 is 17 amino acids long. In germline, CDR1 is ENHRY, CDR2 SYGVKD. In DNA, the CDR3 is TGTGCCATCAGTGGAGGGGAAACAGGGGGTGGCAATCAGCCCCAGCATTTT. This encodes CAISGGETGGGNQPQHF.